The 24 T cell receptor beta chains given below trace back to one sample, sequenced in a study of T cells in women clearing cervical HPV infection. Profiling relied on immunoSEQ multiplex PCR, and the TCRdb table lists in-frame clones only, not all of them. The sample totals under 50,000 clones. The sequencing sample was made of blood buffy coat. These receptors were obtained from a woman aged 18-69 years with a cervical HPV16 infection that either progressed to CIN3+ or cleared (not recorded which).

Remarks on this clone: The read terminates 3 residues ahead of where the CDR3 ends, so the germline J gene completes it. This sequence joins TRBV5-8 and TRBJ2-1, with D perhaps TRBD2 (7 bases). Trimming removed 1 base from V and 3 bases from J, with 11 bases in between. This CDR3 has 15 residues. In germline, CDR1 is SGHTS, CDR2 YDEGEE. The CDR3 loop is CASSLMGGGYNEQFF. CDR3 DNA (partial): TGTGCCAGCAGCTTGATGGGAGGGGGCTACAATGAG.

On this clone itself: The read is 3 residues too short to cover the CDR3 end, so that end is filled in from the germline J gene. The rearrangement joins TRBV18 to TRBJ1-2; maybe TRBD1 (5 bases). Germline V gives CDR1 KGHSH, CDR2 LQKENI. This CDR3 contains 14 residues. CDR3 residues: CASSPGTTYNDYTF. The CDR3 DNA, read in part, is TGTGCCAGCTCACCAGGGACTACTTACAATGAC.

Worth noting for this clone: One end of the junction does not line up with germline, which may come from a read error. The read is 3 residues too short to cover the CDR3 end, so that end is filled in from the germline J gene. The chain has TRBV4-2 and TRBJ2-7; a weak D match, TRBD1 (6 bases). Looked up from germline, CDR1 is LGHNA and CDR2 is YNFKEQ. The CDR3 runs 14 residues. The CDR3 DNA, read in part, is TGCGCCAGCAGCCAAGGACAGAGCTCCTACGAG. It specifies CASSQGQSSYE. The full CDR3 protein is CASSQGQSSYEQYF.

As concerns this clone: The CDR3 end is not reached by the read, which stops 3 residues before it; the germline J gene fills it in. The rearrangement links TRBV5-1 to TRBJ1-2, with TRBD1 as a possible D gene (6 bases). Germline V lookup: CDR1 SGHRS, CDR2 YFSETQ. This CDR3 has 13 residues. V gave up 4 bases and J gave up 6 bases, with 13 bases separating them. The CDR3 bases that were read are TGCGCCAGCAGCGCCATAACAGGGAATGGC. This translates into CASSAITGNG. The full CDR3 sequence reads CASSAITGNGYTF.

Of note for this clone: The read gets to within 3 residues of the CDR3 end, and the germline J gene fills in the rest. J is TRBJ2-7 and V is TRBV18; TRBD1 aligns across 8 bases. This CDR3 has 13 residues. Losses at the gene ends were 4 bases for V and 4 bases for J; bases not matched to a gene: 3. The germline gives CDR1 KGHSH, CDR2 LQKENI. CDR3 region: CASSRTGLYEQYF. The sequenced part of the CDR3 DNA is TGTGCCAGCTCACGGACAGGGCTTTACGAG.

In the case of this clone: Read coverage stops 3 residues before the CDR3 terminus; the germline J gene supplies the remainder. J is TRBJ2-7 and V is TRBV30; 9 bases agree with TRBD1. This CDR3 has 12 residues. With V trimmed by 6 bases and J by 6 bases, 6 bases remained unmatched. Germline CDR1 is GTSNPN and CDR2 is SVGIG (reference sequence). This CDR3 reads CACRQGGSEQYF. The sequenced CDR3 bases are TGTGCCTGTCGACAGGGGGGGAGCGAG.

CDR3 sequence reads: CSALTQGARGYTF. CDR3 DNA, as far as it was read: TGCAGTGCCCTTACACAGGGGGCGCGCGGC. The rearrangement joins TRBV20-1 to TRBJ1-2; 9 bases fit TRBD1. Coverage ceases 3 residues before the CDR3 finishes, and the germline J gene fills in the end. Germline V gene sequence: CDR1 DFQATT, CDR2 SNEGSKA (reference sequence). This CDR3 region has 13 residues.

On this clone itself: The read terminates 3 residues before the CDR3 end, so the remaining end is supplied by the germline J gene. The chain joins TRBV29-1 to TRBJ1-2; 10 positions match TRBD1. There are 13 residues in the CDR3. Germline loops: CDR1 SQVTM, CDR2 ANQGSEA. The J segment lost 7 bases and the V segment lost 6 bases, leaving 8 bases of the junction unmatched. CDR3 bases read: TGCAGCGTGCCCACCGACAGGGGGCCTGGC. Translation: CSVPTDRGPG. The full CDR3 protein reads CSVPTDRGPGYTF.

CDR3 DNA, as far as it was read: TGCGCCAGCAGCCAAACTAGCAGCCCCTACAATGAG. Its protein is CASSQTSSPYNE. The full CDR3 is CASSQTSSPYNEQFF. The rearrangement links TRBV4-1 to TRBJ2-1; possibly TRBD2 for D (6 bases). The read comes to an end 3 residues before the CDR3 does, leaving the germline J gene to fill in the end. Germline assignment: CDR1 MGHRA and CDR2 YSYEKL. This CDR3 has 15 amino acids. Trimming left V 2 bases short and J 2 bases short, with 10 bases between.

Turning to this clone: The read is 3 residues too short to cover the CDR3 end, so that end is filled in from the germline J gene. V is TRBV28 and J is TRBJ2-1, with TRBD2 identical over 14 bases. Trimming took 5 bases from V and 7 from J; bases not matched to a gene: 7. Germline V gives CDR1 MDHEN, CDR2 SYDVKM. This CDR3 has 16 residues. CDR3 protein: CASSETSGRATNEQFF. Partial CDR3 DNA: TGTGCCAGCAGTGAGACTAGCGGGAGGGCCACAAATGAG.

For this clone: The read comes to an end 3 residues before the CDR3 does, leaving the germline J gene to fill in the end. The chain carries TRBV12-5 and TRBJ1-5, with TRBD1 matching over 7 bases. CDR1 and CDR2 from the germline V gene are LGHNT and FRNRAP. The J segment lost 9 bases and the V segment lost 2 bases, leaving 13 bases of the junction unmatched. The CDR3 is 16 residues long. The sequenced CDR3 bases are TGTGCTAGTGGTTTGCCTCGACAGGGAGGGTGGCGGCCC. Amino acids: CASGLPRQGGWRP. In full, the CDR3 is CASGLPRQGGWRPQHF.

For this clone: The read ends 3 residues before the CDR3 terminus; that terminus is restored from the germline J gene. The chain couples TRBV19 to TRBJ1-2; a weak D match, TRBD1 (5 bases). This CDR3 has 17 amino acids. Germline loops: CDR1 LNHDA, CDR2 SQIVND (reference sequence). The CDR3 region is CASSIGLLAGTNNDYTF. The covered CDR3 bases are TGTGCCAGTAGTATAGGTTTGTTGGCGGGGACGAACAATGAC.

As for this clone: The read terminates 3 residues ahead of where the CDR3 ends, so the germline J gene completes it. V gene TRBV6-2 or TRBV6-3 combines with J gene TRBJ1-4, with TRBD1 matching over 8 bases. The CDR3 consists of 15 residues. Germline V lookup: CDR1 MNHEY, CDR2 SVGEGT. The DNA read from the CDR3 is TGTGCCAGCGCGTTTGGAGGGACAGGATATTCACCA. It is translated as CASAFGGTGYSP. The entire CDR3 protein is CASAFGGTGYSPLFF.

About this clone itself: The CDR3 end is not reached by the read, which stops 3 residues before it; the germline J gene fills it in. V is TRBV20-1 and J is TRBJ2-7; TRBD2 is a possible D gene (7 bases). Trimming removed 7 bases at V and 3 bases at J, with 16 bases between. The germline V gene has CDR1 DFQATT and CDR2 SNEGSKA (reference sequence). This CDR3 has 13 amino acids. This CDR3 reads CSVIRGGNYEQYF. The covered CDR3 bases are TGCAGTGTCATCCGCGGGGGCAACTACGAG.

Details on this clone: With the read ending 3 residues before the CDR3 end, the germline J gene is used to fill in that end. The V gene is TRBV6-2 or TRBV6-3, the J gene TRBJ2-7; 15 bases are shared with TRBD2. CDR1 is MNHEY and CDR2 is SVGEGT in the germline V gene. V lost 2 bases to trimming and J lost 4 bases; unmatched junction nucleotides: 6. CDR3 size: 17 residues. The CDR3 reads CASSYGLAGGGIYEQYF. The CDR3 DNA, read in part, is TGTGCCAGCAGTTACGGACTAGCGGGAGGGGGAATTTACGAG.

Notes on this clone: Read coverage stops 3 residues before the CDR3 terminus; the germline J gene supplies the remainder. The rearrangement joins TRBV5-1 to TRBJ2-4, with D tentatively TRBD1 (5 bases). The germline V and J ends were trimmed by 0 bases and 2 bases, with 9 bases remaining between them. Germline values: CDR1 SGHRS, CDR2 YFSETQ. This CDR3 is 15 amino acids long. The DNA read from the CDR3 is TGCGCCAGCAGCTTGGATCAGGGTACCAAAAACATT. Translating gives CASSLDQGTKNI. The whole CDR3 protein reads CASSLDQGTKNIQYF.

Remarks on this clone: The read ends 3 residues shy of where the CDR3 ends; the end is completed using the germline J gene. The rearrangement joins TRBV6-2 or TRBV6-3 to TRBJ1-2, with unresolved D. Per the germline V gene, CDR1 is MNHEY and CDR2 is SVGEGT. With 2 bases removed from V and 4 bases from J, the gap between germline ends came to 11 bases. There are 14 residues in the CDR3. The sequenced part of the CDR3 DNA is TGTGCCAGCAGTTACCCTCCAGAATTCTATGGC. Residues: CASSYPPEFYG. The full CDR3 protein is CASSYPPEFYGYTF.

Concerning this clone itself: The CDR3 end is not reached by the read, which stops 3 residues before it; the germline J gene fills it in. The rearrangement uses TRBV18 and TRBJ2-2, with D perhaps TRBD2 (5 bases). This CDR3 has 15 amino acids. The germline V gene encodes CDR1 KGHSH and CDR2 LQKENI. CDR3 DNA (partial): TGTGCCAGCTCACCGGCCGGGGTCCATAATTCACCG. Encoded protein: CASSPAGVHNSP. From start to end, the CDR3 is CASSPAGVHNSPLFF.

On this clone: The sequenced fragment ends 3 residues before the CDR3 boundary, so the rest is inferred from the germline J gene. The chain combines TRBV2 with TRBJ1-1, with D possibly being TRBD1 (5 bases). Germline V lookup: CDR1 SNHLY, CDR2 FYNNEI. This CDR3 contains 14 residues. Trimming removed 8 bases from V and 3 bases from J, with 16 bases in between. The CDR3 DNA, read in part, is TGTGCCAGCGCTGCGGGGACCTGGGACACTGAA. Protein: CASAAGTWDTE. The CDR3, in full, reads CASAAGTWDTEAFF.

As concerns this clone: The CDR3 extends 3 residues past the end of the read, so its final part is completed from the germline J gene. V gene TRBV19 combines with J gene TRBJ2-3, with 9 bases that match TRBD1. The CDR3 totals 13 residues. The J segment lost 4 bases and the V segment lost 7 bases, leaving 3 bases of the junction unmatched. CDR1 LNHDA and CDR2 SQIVND come from the germline V gene (reference sequence). The sequenced CDR3 bases are TGTGCCAGTAAACAGGGGGCTGCAGATACG. Encoded protein: CASKQGAADT. The entire CDR3 is CASKQGAADTQYF.

CDR3: CASGGSWDRTNTGELFF. The CDR3 DNA, read in part, is TGTGCCAGCGGGGGTTCCTGGGACAGAACGAACACCGGGGAG. V and J are TRBV19 and TRBJ2-2, with D possibly being TRBD1 (7 bases). The read stops 3 residues short of the end of the CDR3; the missing end is completed from the germline J gene. Trimming took off 9 bases at V and 0 bases at J, with 20 bases between the two ends. The CDR3 extends over 17 amino acids. The germline gives CDR1 LNHDA, CDR2 SQIVND (reference sequence).

For this clone: The read gets to within 3 residues of the CDR3 end, and the germline J gene fills in the rest. This chain connects TRBV27 to TRBJ2-5; D unresolved. There are 14 residues in the CDR3. Looked up from germline, CDR1 is MNHEY and CDR2 is SMNVEV (reference sequence). Trimming took off 5 bases at V and 0 bases at J, with 10 bases between the two ends. Here the CDR3 reads CASSPIDYQETQYF. The CDR3 bases that were read are TGTGCCAGCAGTCCCATCGACTACCAAGAGACC.

Points on this clone: The read ends 3 residues shy of where the CDR3 ends; the end is completed using the germline J gene. The rearrangement links TRBV29-1 to TRBJ2-7; perhaps TRBD1 as D (6 bases). Germline assignment: CDR1 SQVTM and CDR2 ANQGSEA. Trimming removed 6 bases from V and 3 bases from J, with 15 bases in between. There are 13 residues in the CDR3. CDR3 bases read: TGCAGCGTGCAAGGCAGGGGCCTCTACGAG. Protein product: CSVQGRGLYE. The entire CDR3 sequence reads CSVQGRGLYEQYF.

Note on this clone: The CDR3 goes on 3 residues after the read ends, and that part is filled in from the germline J gene. J is TRBJ2-3 and V is TRBV20-1, with 7 bases identical to TRBD1. The CDR3 sequence is 15 residues long. The germline CDR1 and CDR2 sequences are DFQATT and SNEGSKA (reference sequence). CDR3 bases read: TGCAGTGGATCCCGCGATGACAGGGTCAATCAGCCG. It translates to CSGSRDDRVNQP. The CDR3, in full, reads CSGSRDDRVNQPQYF.